The source of this T cell receptor beta chain is a study of regulatory T cells in long-lasting Graves disease. Noted time point: newly diagnosed GD, antithyroid drugs for less than 3 months. With RNA extracted from PBMCs as input, the TCR library was made. CDR3 regions were amplified by Arm-PCR using iRepertoire HTBI primers to build TCR beta libraries. TCRdb passed the multiplex PCR reads through MiXCR, listing each CDR3 protein once. The data hold under 300,000 distinct CDR3 sequences, with around 19% observed a single time. The CDR3 has 16 residues. V was pared by 6 bases and J by 4 bases, with 13 bases of the junction left unmatched. Germline V gives CDR1 MNHNS, CDR2 SASEGT. This clonotype was seen repeatedly, ten times or more.

This TCR came from a female donor with Graves disease. The chain has TRBV6-1 and TRBJ1-2, with TRBD1 matching 8 bases. The sample in question was peripheral blood mononuclear cells (PBMCs), obtained at new diagnosis, from a patient treated with antithyroid drugs. CDR3 coding DNA: TGTGCCAGCAGCCCAAACCCTCTAGGACAGGGCTATGGCTACACCTTC. Protein: CASSPNPLGQGYGYTF.